What follows are 16 T cell receptor beta chains derived from one specimen sequenced in a study of blood T cell repertoires in COVID-19. Data came from immunoSEQ multiplex PCR; TCRdb stores just in-frame clones and leaves some out. Found here are approximately 480,000 clones, roughly 89% of them singletons; the top ten hold roughly 0.92%. The sequencing sample was made of peripheral blood. These receptors all come from a man between 18 and 35 years old with COVID-19, enrolled during active disease.

V is TRBV6-5 and J is TRBJ1-5; D is possibly TRBD1 (5 bases). This CDR3 has 14 residues. Germline V gene sequence: CDR1 MNHEY, CDR2 SVGAGI. Trimming left V 6 bases short and J 7 bases short, with 16 bases between. The chain's CDR3 is CASSPDRDGQPQHF. The DNA of the CDR3 is TGTGCCAGCAGCCCAGACAGAGACGGCCAGCCCCAGCATTTT.

This clone has more than one count but fewer than ten. The genes are TRBV20-1 and TRBJ1-2; no definite D call. This CDR3 has 11 residues. From germline, CDR1 is DFQATT and CDR2 SNEGSKA (reference sequence). The V end was cut by 3 bases, the J end by 6 bases, with 8 bases between. CDR3: CSARRTHGYTF. Written as DNA, the CDR3 is TGCAGTGCTAGGAGGACTCATGGCTACACCTTC.

The chain links TRBV5-1 to TRBJ2-7; TRBD1 agrees at 10 bases. The CDR3 extends over 16 amino acids. Trimming cost V 2 bases and J 7 bases; bases outside gene matches: 12. Germline assignment: CDR1 SGHRS and CDR2 YFSETQ. In DNA, the CDR3 is TGCGCCAGCAGCTTCATTTCCGGGACAGGGGCCGGGGAGCAGTACTTC. This gives the protein CASSFISGTGAGEQYF.

This clone was seen just once. The chain joins TRBV19 to TRBJ2-2; 7 bases fit TRBD1. CDR1 and CDR2 from the germline V gene are LNHDA and SQIVND (reference sequence). Unmatched junction bases numbered 3, after V lost 7 bases and J lost 1 base. There are 14 residues in the CDR3. DNA of the CDR3: TGTGCCAGTACAAGGACAGGGAACACCGGGGAGCTGTTTTTT. This encodes CASTRTGNTGELFF. The entire variable domain, with the rest obtained from reference TRBV19 and TRBJ2-2, is as follows: DGGITQSPKYLFRKEGQNVTLSCEQNLNHDAMYWYRQDPGQGLRLIYYSQIVNDFQKGDIAEGYSVSREKKESFPLTVTSAQKNPTAFYLCASTRTGNTGELFFGEGSRLTVL.

This chain connects TRBV18 to TRBJ2-2; maybe TRBD2 (5 bases). The CDR3 is made up of 17 amino acids. CDR1 is KGHSH, CDR2 LQKENI, per germline. The ends were cut back, 4 bases at V and 1 base at J, with 16 bases in the middle. CDR3 DNA: TGTGCCAGCTCACAAGGACTCGCCAGCCGGAACACCGGGGAGCTGTTTTTT. This sequence encodes CASSQGLASRNTGELFF.

The rearrangement joins TRBV19 to TRBJ2-7, with TRBD1 identical over 7 bases. The germline CDR1 and CDR2 sequences are LNHDA and SQIVND (reference sequence). The length of the CDR3 is 15 residues. Losses at the gene ends were 1 base for V and 5 bases for J; bases not matched to a gene: 8. The CDR3 reads CASSIGNRGKNEQYF. The CDR3, as DNA: TGTGCCAGTAGTATAGGAAACAGGGGAAAGAACGAGCAGTACTTC.

This rearrangement joins TRBV2 to TRBJ2-1; TRBD2 matches 9 bases. The CDR3 contains 15 residues. The V and J ends lost 6 bases and 0 bases, in that order; junction bases with no gene match: 3. The germline gives CDR1 SNHLY, CDR2 FYNNEI. The CDR3 sequence is CASRRAGGSYNEQFF. CDR3 bases: TGTGCCAGCAGAAGAGCGGGGGGCTCCTACAATGAGCAGTTCTTC.

The J gene is TRBJ2-7, the V gene TRBV7-3, with TRBD2 identical over 8 bases. The CDR3 is 14 residues long. The V and J ends lost 5 bases and 4 bases, in that order; junction bases with no gene match: 7. Germline values: CDR1 SGHTA, CDR2 FQGTGA. The CDR3 here is CASSIAGGQYEQYF. CDR3 sequence (DNA): TGTGCCAGCAGCATCGCGGGGGGCCAGTACGAGCAGTACTTC.

CDR3 bases: TGCGCCAGCAGCCAAGATTTCGGGACTCGCGAGCAGTACTTC. The encoded protein is CASSQDFGTREQYF. V and J are TRBV4-1 and TRBJ2-7; maybe TRBD2 (6 bases). Germline V CDR1 and CDR2: MGHRA, YSYEKL. The V and J ends lost 0 bases and 6 bases respectively, with 12 bases between them. There are 14 residues in the CDR3.

The chain joins TRBV18 to TRBJ2-7; 7 nucleotides agree with TRBD1. Germline V CDR1 and CDR2: KGHSH, LQKENI. CDR3 length: 13 residues. The junction had 3 bases not matched to a gene; V was cut back by 4 bases and J by 3 bases. The CDR3 DNA sequence: TGTGCCAGCTCACACGGGGACAGCTACGAGCAGTACTTC. It is translated as CASSHGDSYEQYF. Looking up the rest from reference TRBV18 and TRBJ2-7 gives the full variable domain: NAGVMQNPRHLVRRRGQEARLRCSPMKGHSHVYWYRQLPEEGLKFMVYLQKENIIDESGMPKERFSAEFPKEGPSILRIQQVVRGDSAAYFCASSHGDSYEQYFGPGTRLTVT.

The rearrangement uses TRBV7-9 and TRBJ1-4, with TRBD1 identical over 9 bases. Germline CDR1 and CDR2: SEHNR and FQNEAQ (reference sequence). This CDR3 has 15 residues. Losses at the gene ends were 5 bases for V and 6 bases for J; bases not matched to a gene: 7. The CDR3 loop is CASSPGQGGDEKLFF. As DNA, the CDR3 is TGTGCCAGCAGCCCGGGACAGGGAGGCGATGAAAAACTGTTTTTT.

V and J are TRBV3-1 (or the pseudogene TRBV3-2) and TRBJ2-7, with unresolved D. The CDR3 sequence is 13 residues long. Germline assignment: CDR1 LGHDT and CDR2 YNNKEL (reference sequence). V was clipped by 2 bases and J by 2 bases, with 7 bases between them. CDR3 residues: CASSQFLTYEQYF. The CDR3 region has the DNA TGTGCCAGCAGCCAATTTTTAACCTACGAGCAGTACTTC.

V is TRBV5-6 and J is TRBJ2-5, with D unresolved. Germline V lookup: CDR1 SGHDT, CDR2 YYEEEE. Trimming removed 0 bases from V and 2 bases from J, with 8 bases in between. This CDR3 has 14 amino acids. Here the CDR3 reads CASSLVQLQETQYF. The CDR3, as DNA: TGTGCCAGCAGCTTGGTACAGCTACAAGAGACCCAGTACTTC.

This clone was recorded only once. The chain is built from TRBV5-1 and TRBJ2-5, with D maybe TRBD1 (6 bases). The V gene lost 3 bases and the J gene lost 0 bases, with 12 bases spanning the gap. There are 15 residues in the CDR3. CDR1 SGHRS and CDR2 YFSETQ come from the germline V gene. The CDR3 sequence: CASSSGQGHQETQYF. DNA for the CDR3: TGCGCCAGCAGCTCTGGGCAGGGGCACCAAGAGACCCAGTACTTC. Combining the CDR3 with reference TRBV5-1 and TRBJ2-5 gives the whole variable domain KAGVTQTPRYLIKTRGQQVTLSCSPISGHRSVSWYQQTPGQGLQFLFEYFSETQRNKGNFPGRFSGRQFSNSRSEMNVSTLELGDSALYLCASSSGQGHQETQYFGPGTRLLVL.

The V and J genes are TRBV4-1 and TRBJ2-6; D unresolved. V was shortened by 5 bases and J by 1 base, with 6 bases between the two germline ends. The CDR3 runs 14 residues. Germline loops: CDR1 MGHRA, CDR2 YSYEKL. DNA for the CDR3: TGCGCCAGCAGCGGGCGATCTGGGGCCAACGTCCTGACTTTC. This sequence encodes CASSGRSGANVLTF.

The V call is TRBV4-2, the J call TRBJ2-1; 8 positions agree with TRBD2. The CDR3 is 18 residues long. CDR1 and CDR2 from the germline V gene are LGHNA and YNFKEQ. V was pared by 1 base and J by 7 bases, with 15 bases of the junction left unmatched. The CDR3 sequence: CASSQAVRRGGRVNEQFF. DNA for the CDR3: TGTGCCAGCAGCCAAGCAGTTCGCCGGGGGGGCCGTGTTAATGAGCAGTTCTTC.